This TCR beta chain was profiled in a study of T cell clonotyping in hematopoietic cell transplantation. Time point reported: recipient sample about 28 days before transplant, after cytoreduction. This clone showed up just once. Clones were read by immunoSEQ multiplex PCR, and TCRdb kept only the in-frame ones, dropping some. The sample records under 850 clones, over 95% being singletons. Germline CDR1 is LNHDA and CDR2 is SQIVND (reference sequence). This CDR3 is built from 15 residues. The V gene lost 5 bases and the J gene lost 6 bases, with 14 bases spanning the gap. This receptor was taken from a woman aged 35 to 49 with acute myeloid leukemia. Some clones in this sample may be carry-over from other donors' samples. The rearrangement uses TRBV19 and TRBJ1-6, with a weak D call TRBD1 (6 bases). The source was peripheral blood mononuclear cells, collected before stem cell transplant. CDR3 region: CASSLLRDTNSPLHF. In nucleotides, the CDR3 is TGTGCCAGTAGTCTCCTCCGGGACACTAATTCACCCCTCCACTTT.